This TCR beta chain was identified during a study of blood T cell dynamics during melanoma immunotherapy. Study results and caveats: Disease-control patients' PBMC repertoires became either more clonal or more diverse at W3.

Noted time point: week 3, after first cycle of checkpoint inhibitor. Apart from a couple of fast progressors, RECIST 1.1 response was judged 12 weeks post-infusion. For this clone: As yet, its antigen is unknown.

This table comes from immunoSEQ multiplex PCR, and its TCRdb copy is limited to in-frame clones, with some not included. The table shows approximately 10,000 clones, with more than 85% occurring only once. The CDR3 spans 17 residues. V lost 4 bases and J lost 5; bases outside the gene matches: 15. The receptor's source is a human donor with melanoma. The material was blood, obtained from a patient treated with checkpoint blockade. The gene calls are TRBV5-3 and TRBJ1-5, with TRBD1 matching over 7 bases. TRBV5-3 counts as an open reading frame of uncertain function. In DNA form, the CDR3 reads TGTGCCAGAAGCGCAATACTCTCCGGGACAGAATATCAGCCCCAGCATTTT. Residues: CARSAILSGTEYQPQHF.